This TCR beta chain comes out of a study of blood T cell repertoires in COVID-19. Sequencing was performed with immunoSEQ multiplex PCR; in TCRdb, only in-frame clones are kept and a portion is missing. Of about 220,000 clones listed, roughly 76% were seen once; the top ten hold roughly 4.9%. Per the germline V gene, CDR1 is SGHTA and CDR2 is FQGNSA. The J segment lost 9 bases and the V segment lost 4 bases, leaving 9 bases of the junction unmatched. The CDR3 length is 16 residues. V is TRBV7-2 and J is TRBJ1-6; 10 positions match TRBD1. The TCR comes from a human donor in a cohort sampled during active COVID-19. The sample consisted of peripheral blood. DNA of the CDR3: TGTGCCAGCAGCTCCCCTTCCGGGACAGGGGTTTCACCCCTCCACTTT. Protein product: CASSSPSGTGVSPLHF.